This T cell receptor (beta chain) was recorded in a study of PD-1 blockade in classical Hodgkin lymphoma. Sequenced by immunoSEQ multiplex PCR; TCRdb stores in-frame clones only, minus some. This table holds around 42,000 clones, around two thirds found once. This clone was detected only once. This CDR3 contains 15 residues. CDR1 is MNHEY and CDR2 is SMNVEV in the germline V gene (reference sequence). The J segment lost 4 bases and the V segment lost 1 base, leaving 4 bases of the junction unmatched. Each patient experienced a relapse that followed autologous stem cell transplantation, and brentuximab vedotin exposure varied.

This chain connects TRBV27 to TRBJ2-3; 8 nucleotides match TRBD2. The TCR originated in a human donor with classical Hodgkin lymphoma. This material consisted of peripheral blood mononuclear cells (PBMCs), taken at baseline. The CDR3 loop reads CASSLFGRASDTQYF. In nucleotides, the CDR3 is TGTGCCAGCAGTTTATTCGGGAGGGCCTCAGATACGCAGTATTTT.